This T cell receptor beta chain was recorded in a study of blood T cell repertoires in COVID-19. The method was immunoSEQ multiplex PCR; TCRdb's version includes in-frame clones alone and lacks a portion of them. The sample holds over 60,000 clones, about 80% seen once. This CDR3 has 15 amino acids. V shed 0 bases and J shed 5 bases, with 12 bases lying between them. Germline V CDR1 and CDR2: SGHTS, YDEGEE. The specimen was peripheral blood. The J gene is TRBJ2-1, the V gene TRBV5-8; D uncertain. This receptor was identified in a man at least 80 years old with active COVID-19. DNA of the CDR3: TGTGCCAGCAGCTTGGGGGCCTTCCAGGACAATGAGCAGTTCTTC. Its translation: CASSLGAFQDNEQFF.